Below, 25 T cell receptor beta chains from the same sample are listed, as sequenced in a study of cytomegalovirus exposure and HLA in healthy donors. Vbeta (60) and Jbeta (13) primers were used in the PCR. TCRdb's table, derived via immunoSEQ multiplex PCR, lists solely in-frame clones and lacks some. The sample includes some 150,000 clones, 80% of them seen just once. The sample was PBMCs. Source of these receptors: a man aged 25 to 40 in good health and CMV-seronegative.

V and J are TRBV30 and TRBJ1-2; D is undetermined. The CDR3 extends over 14 amino acids. V was shortened by 0 bases and J by 5 bases, with 13 bases between the two germline ends. CDR1 and CDR2 (germline): GTSNPN, SVGIG (reference sequence). CDR3 sequence: CAWSVTRFRYGYTF. The CDR3 DNA follows: TGTGCCTGGAGTGTAACGAGGTTCCGTTATGGCTACACCTTC.

This clone was counted between two and nine times. The J gene is TRBJ1-4, the V gene TRBV29-1; D remains ambiguous. This CDR3 is built from 13 residues. Trimming shortened V by 4 bases and J by 8 bases, and 14 bases separated the two germline ends. Germline V gene sequence: CDR1 SQVTM, CDR2 ANQGSEA. CDR3 in amino acids: CSVVSPEREKLFF. The CDR3 DNA is TGCAGCGTTGTGAGTCCTGAGCGAGAAAAACTGTTTTTT.

As concerns this clone: A junction boundary mismatches the germline segment, possibly from a read error. This chain connects TRBV7-9 to TRBJ2-1; 9 nucleotides match TRBD1. This CDR3 is 14 amino acids long. Germline CDR1 reads SEHNR; CDR2 reads FQNEAQ (reference sequence). CDR3: CSSSEGTGLNEQFF. The CDR3 region has the DNA TGTTCCAGCAGTGAGGGGACAGGGCTAAATGAGCAGTTCTTC.

The genes are TRBV7-6 and TRBJ2-5, with a tentative D call TRBD2 (5 bases). The CDR3 has 16 residues. V gave up 6 bases and J gave up 2 bases, with 19 bases separating them. CDR1 and CDR2 (germline): SGHVS, FNYEAQ. CDR3 DNA: TGTGCCAGCAGGTATAAGATGGGAACTAGACAAGAGACCCAGTACTTC. Its protein is CASRYKMGTRQETQYF.

This chain uses TRBV4-3 with TRBJ2-2, with D perhaps matching TRBD1 (5 bases). This CDR3 comprises 14 residues. V lost 8 bases and J lost 3, with 13 bases in between. Germline loops: CDR1 LGHNA, CDR2 YSLEER. The DNA of the CDR3 is TGCGCCAGCTCCGGTCAAGGGGACACCGGGGAGCTGTTTTTT. Its protein is CASSGQGDTGELFF.

The gene calls are TRBV11-2 and TRBJ1-2, with TRBD1 matching 10 bases. The CDR3 is made up of 17 amino acids. J gave up 2 bases and V 5 bases, and 11 bases lay outside the gene matches. The germline CDR1 and CDR2 sequences are SGHAT and FQNNGV. CDR3 loop: CASSPLRWDRGNYGYTF. In DNA, the CDR3 is TGTGCCAGCAGCCCTCTTAGGTGGGACAGGGGCAACTATGGCTACACCTTC.

The chain employs TRBV7-9 and TRBJ1-5, with no clear D. The length of the CDR3 is 12 residues. CDR1 and CDR2 from the germline V gene are SEHNR and FQNEAQ (reference sequence). The V end lost 6 bases, the J end lost 6 bases, and 9 bases lay between the germline ends. The CDR3 sequence: CASSSEGQPQHF. CDR3 DNA sequence: TGTGCCAGCAGTTCAGAGGGTCAGCCCCAGCATTTT.

The count of this clone is one. The chain links TRBV6-6 to TRBJ1-3; D remains unclear. Trimming removed 6 bases from V and 0 bases from J, with 9 bases in between. Germline V gene sequence: CDR1 MNHNY, CDR2 SVGAGI (reference sequence). CDR3 size: 14 residues. The DNA of the CDR3 is TGTGCCAGCAGCCTATCCGGCTCTGGAAACACCATATATTTT. Its protein product is CASSLSGSGNTIYF.

V is TRBV7-3 and J is TRBJ2-3; TRBD1 is a possible D gene (6 bases). Trimming left V 5 bases short and J 2 bases short, with 11 bases between. CDR1 and CDR2 (germline): SGHTA, FQGTGA. This CDR3 has 14 amino acids. CDR3 in DNA: TGTGCCAGCAGCCCTGACAGGCTCACAGATACGCAGTATTTT. Its protein is CASSPDRLTDTQYF.

J is TRBJ1-1 and V is TRBV28; D is perhaps TRBD1 (6 bases). V gave up 6 bases and J gave up 0 bases, with 26 bases separating them. CDR1 is MDHEN and CDR2 is SYDVKM in the germline V gene. The CDR3 totals 19 residues. CDR3 bases: TGTGCCAGCAGCCGAGTATGGGGGCGCCGTATTTCGATGAACACTGAAGCTTTCTTT. It codes for CASSRVWGRRISMNTEAFF.

The V call is TRBV28, the J call TRBJ2-7, with TRBD1 as a possible D gene (5 bases). The CDR3 extends over 16 amino acids. CDR1 and CDR2 (germline): MDHEN, SYDVKM. V was clipped by 2 bases and J by 1 base, with 15 bases between them. The CDR3 sequence: CASSLPGGRASYEQYF. CDR3 nucleotides: TGTGCCAGCAGTTTACCCGGCGGCAGGGCGTCCTACGAGCAGTACTTC. The variable domain in full, with the rest retrieved from reference TRBV28 and TRBJ2-7, is DVKVTQSSRYLVKRTGEKVFLECVQDMDHENMFWYRQDPGLGLRLIYFSYDVKMKEKGDIPEGYSVSREKKERFSLILESASTNQTSMYLCASSLPGGRASYEQYFGPGTRLTVT.

This clone was found a few times. With only one base between it and a far larger clone, this is likely a read error. The chain joins TRBV5-1 to TRBJ2-7; D remains unclear. This CDR3 comprises 14 residues. V gave up 3 bases and J gave up 4 bases, with 14 bases separating them. Germline assignment: CDR1 SGHRS and CDR2 YFSETQ. The CDR3 is CASSSTRRLYEQYF. CDR3 in DNA: TGCGCCAGCAGCTCCACTCGCCGCTTATACGAGCAGTACTTC.

The genes are TRBV7-9 and TRBJ2-7; 7 nucleotides agree with TRBD1. Germline CDR1 SEHNR, CDR2 FQNEAQ (reference sequence). This CDR3 is 14 amino acids long. J was trimmed by 6 bases and V by 5 bases; bases with no gene match: 10. CDR3 region: CASSPIDRASEQYF. The CDR3 DNA is TGTGCCAGCAGCCCAATTGACAGGGCGAGCGAGCAGTACTTC.

In this sample, this clone turned up a few times. The chain employs TRBV28 and TRBJ1-1, with D possibly matching TRBD1 (5 bases). Trimming left V 5 bases short and J 1 base short, with 8 bases between. The CDR3 runs to 13 residues. Germline CDR1 MDHEN, CDR2 SYDVKM. CDR3 DNA sequence: TGTGCCAGCAGTCGGACACCGAACACTGAAGCTTTCTTT. Amino acid sequence: CASSRTPNTEAFF.

J is TRBJ2-5 and V is TRBV30; 8 bases match TRBD2. In germline, CDR1 is GTSNPN, CDR2 SVGIG (reference sequence). This CDR3 region has 13 residues. Trimming took 2 bases from V and 4 from J; bases not matched to a gene: 3. CDR3 nucleotide sequence: TGTGCCTGGAGTATCGGGGGGGCAGAGACCCAGTACTTC. It is translated as CAWSIGGAETQYF.

In its sample, this clone was seen once. The genes are TRBV7-2 and TRBJ2-5; 11 nucleotides line up with TRBD2. The CDR3 runs 15 residues. Germline values: CDR1 SGHTA, CDR2 FQGNSA. J was trimmed by 2 bases and V by 3 bases; bases with no gene match: 2. The CDR3 spells CASSLVAGGQETQYF. CDR3 bases: TGTGCCAGCAGCTTGGTAGCGGGGGGGCAAGAGACCCAGTACTTC.

Comment on this clone: Other DNA variants within this sample encode the same CDR3. The chain recombines TRBV9 with TRBJ1-3; D not certain. The CDR3 totals 12 residues. The V and J ends lost 6 bases and 4 bases respectively, with 8 bases between them. Germline V gives CDR1 SGDLS, CDR2 YYNGEE. The CDR3 reads CASKTSGNTIYF. In DNA, the CDR3 is TGTGCCAGCAAGACTTCCGGAAACACCATATATTTT.

This chain links TRBV28 with TRBJ2-5; D perhaps matches TRBD1 (5 bases). V gave up 7 bases and J gave up 0 bases, with 15 bases separating them. The length of the CDR3 is 15 residues. Germline lookup yields CDR1 MDHEN and CDR2 SYDVKM. CDR3 nucleotide sequence: TGTGCCAGCAAACCAGGGTCCCTTTACCAAGAGACCCAGTACTTC. Amino acids: CASKPGSLYQETQYF.

The CDR3 coding sequence is TGTGCCAGCAGCCCCTGGGACAGGGGAACCTACGAGCAGTACTTC. Protein: CASSPWDRGTYEQYF. V is TRBV7-8 and J is TRBJ2-7, with 10 bases lining up with TRBD1. This CDR3 is 15 amino acids long. V lost 5 bases and J lost 2; bases outside the gene matches: 6. Per the germline V gene, CDR1 is SGHVS and CDR2 is FQNEAQ.

The chain has TRBV6-4 and TRBJ2-7; D might be TRBD1 (5 bases). CDR1 is MRHNA and CDR2 is SNTAGT in the germline V gene. The CDR3 extends over 15 amino acids. Trimming pared 6 bases from V and 2 bases from J, leaving 17 bases between. The CDR3 DNA is TGTGCCAGCAGCCTGGCTCACAGGATTACCTACGAGCAGTACTTC. Protein sequence: CASSLAHRITYEQYF.

The gene calls are TRBV5-1 and TRBJ2-2; tentatively, D is TRBD2 (6 bases). The CDR3 has 16 residues. V was clipped by 0 bases and J by 1 base, with 10 bases between them. From germline, CDR1 is SGHRS and CDR2 YFSETQ. The CDR3 region is CASSLEGGQNTGELFF. The CDR3 DNA is TGCGCCAGCAGCTTGGAGGGAGGCCAGAACACCGGGGAGCTGTTTTTT.

This chain joins TRBV5-6 and TRBJ1-2; D might be TRBD1 (6 bases). This CDR3 has 14 amino acids. V was shortened by 2 bases and J by 2 bases, with 10 bases between the two germline ends. The germline V gene has CDR1 SGHDT and CDR2 YYEEEE. CDR3 in amino acids: CASSFQGPNYGYTF. The DNA for the CDR3 is TGTGCCAGCAGCTTCCAGGGGCCCAACTATGGCTACACCTTC.

Only a few counts were recorded for this clone. The CDR3 DNA sequence: TGTGCCAGCACCCTGACAGGGGTTGGGCAGGCTTTCTTT. Translating gives CASTLTGVGQAFF. The chain is built from TRBV5-8 and TRBJ1-1; 8 nucleotides line up with TRBD1. Germline CDR1 and CDR2: SGHTS and YDEGEE. The CDR3 extends over 13 amino acids. V shed 6 bases and J 11 bases; nucleotides not matched to a gene: 12.

This sequence joins TRBV6-4 and TRBJ1-1; TRBD1 matches at 7 bases. V lost 3 bases and J lost 2; bases outside the gene matches: 6. Germline V gene lookup returns CDR1 MRHNA and CDR2 SNTAGT. This CDR3 comprises 15 residues. Here the CDR3 DNA reads TGTGCCAGCAGTGATAATGGACAGGTTAACACTGAAGCTTTCTTT. Its protein product is CASSDNGQVNTEAFF.

The chain employs TRBV6-6 and TRBJ2-7; the match to TRBD2 covers 12 bases. Germline V lookup: CDR1 MNHNY, CDR2 SVGAGI (reference sequence). This CDR3 region has 15 residues. V was clipped by 6 bases and J by 4 bases; unmatched bases: 7. The CDR3 region has the DNA TGTGCCAGCAGGGAGCGGACTAGCGGGATGTACGAGCAGTACTTC. Translating gives CASRERTSGMYEQYF.